A single sample gave rise to the 16 T cell receptor beta chains below, sequenced in a study of shared clonotypes between healthy human individuals. TCRdb keeps only in-frame clones here, not all; method: immunoSEQ multiplex PCR. The table records around 530,000 clones, just over 75% of them present only once. The specimen sequenced was PBMCs. All receptors derive from a woman aged 35 to 49 in good health. Some clones in this sample may be carry-over from other donors' samples.

This chain links TRBV7-9 with TRBJ2-1, with TRBD2 matching over 8 bases. V lost 3 bases, J lost 9 bases, and 7 bases stayed unmatched. CDR1 is SEHNR, CDR2 FQNEAQ, per germline (reference sequence). The CDR3 spans 14 residues. CDR3 sequence reads: CASSFREGQGEQFF. The CDR3 DNA follows: TGTGCCAGCAGCTTTCGGGAGGGCCAGGGTGAGCAGTTCTTC.

For this clone: This same CDR3 is encoded by further DNA sequences in the sample. V is TRBV7-9 and J is TRBJ2-1, with TRBD2 as a possible D gene (6 bases). V was pared by 3 bases and J by 4 bases, with 10 bases between. CDR1 and CDR2 from the germline V gene are SEHNR and FQNEAQ (reference sequence). The CDR3 spans 14 residues. The chain's CDR3 is CASSLEGTYNEQFF. In DNA form, the CDR3 reads TGTGCCAGCAGCTTGGAGGGTACGTACAATGAGCAGTTCTTC.

The rearrangement joins TRBV6-5 to TRBJ2-5; 10 nucleotides match TRBD2. This CDR3 comprises 15 residues. In germline, CDR1 is MNHEY, CDR2 SVGAGI. V gave up 5 bases and J gave up 3 bases; unmatched junction bases: 6. CDR3 loop: CASSPPGTSEETQYF. The CDR3 nucleotides read TGTGCCAGCAGTCCCCCCGGGACTAGCGAAGAGACCCAGTACTTC.

This clone was seen a handful of times. The rearrangement joins TRBV11-1 to TRBJ1-5; TRBD1 is a possible D gene (5 bases). Germline CDR1 reads SGHAT; CDR2 reads FQDESV (reference sequence). Trimming took 0 bases from V and 7 from J, leaving 7 bases between them. The CDR3 loop spans 13 amino acids. The CDR3 loop reads CASSLAGDQPQHF. CDR3 sequence (DNA): TGTGCCAGCAGCTTAGCGGGGGACCAGCCCCAGCATTTT. The whole variable domain, remainder taken from reference TRBV11-1 and TRBJ1-5, is EAEVAQSPRYKITEKSQAVAFWCDPISGHATLYWYRQILGQGPELLVQFQDESVVDDSQLPKDRFSAERLKGVDSTLKIQPAELGDSAMYLCASSLAGDQPQHFGDGTRLSIL.

The genes are TRBV7-9 and TRBJ2-3; D gene ambiguous. Deletions cut 6 bases from V and 0 bases from J, with 13 bases between. CDR3 size: 15 residues. Germline CDR1 SEHNR, CDR2 FQNEAQ (reference sequence). The CDR3: CASRPATTSTDTQYF. The CDR3 nucleotides read TGTGCCAGCAGGCCCGCGACAACTAGCACAGATACGCAGTATTTT.

The chain is built from TRBV19 and TRBJ2-3; the D is unclear. V was shortened by 5 bases and J by 0 bases, with 9 bases between the two germline ends. Germline CDR1 is LNHDA and CDR2 is SQIVND (reference sequence). The CDR3 is 14 residues long. The CDR3 DNA is TGTGCCAGTAGTGAGCTAGTGAGCACAGATACGCAGTATTTT. Translated: CASSELVSTDTQYF.

On this clone itself: Given a much more abundant clone one base away, this may be a read error. CDR3 nucleotide sequence: TGTGCCAGCAGTGAATACGGGGAGCTGTTTTTT. As protein: CASSEYGELFF. The chain has TRBV2 and TRBJ2-2, with D unresolved. CDR1 SNHLY and CDR2 FYNNEI come from the germline V gene. CDR3 size: 11 residues. Trimming took off 2 bases at V and 7 bases at J, with 2 bases between the two ends. Drawing the rest from reference TRBV2 and TRBJ2-2, the complete variable domain is EPEVTQTPSHQVTQMGQEVILRCVPISNHLYFYWYRQILGQKVEFLVSFYNNEISEKSEIFDDQFSVERPDGSNFTLKIRSTKLEDSAMYFCASSEYGELFFGEGSRLTVL.

The sample holds a few counts of this clone. The V call is TRBV6-7, the J call TRBJ2-3, with D maybe TRBD1 (6 bases). TRBV6-7 is an open reading frame whose function is uncertain. Trimming pared 2 bases from V and 6 bases from J, leaving 9 bases between. CDR3 size: 13 residues. CDR3 sequence (DNA): TGTGCCAGCAGTTACCCTAGGGGGGATACGCAGTATTTT. Amino acid sequence: CASSYPRGDTQYF.

Worth noting for this clone: A read error may be the cause here, since a much bigger clone is one base away. J is TRBJ2-1 and V is TRBV5-4; the D is unclear. V lost 4 bases to trimming and J lost 4 bases, with 3 bases between them. The CDR3 covers 11 residues. Germline lookup yields CDR1 SGHNT and CDR2 YYREEE (reference sequence). CDR3 amino acids: CASSRYNEQFF. The CDR3, as DNA: TGTGCCAGCAGCCGGTACAATGAGCAGTTCTTC.

The genes are TRBV4-2 and TRBJ2-2; no firm D call. V lost 0 bases, J lost 1 base, and 12 bases lay in between. The germline V gene encodes CDR1 LGHNA and CDR2 YNFKEQ. The CDR3 consists of 17 residues. The CDR3 region is CASSQDPTTENTGELFF. The CDR3 coding sequence is TGTGCCAGCAGCCAAGATCCGACGACCGAGAACACCGGGGAGCTGTTTTTT.

The genes are TRBV28 and TRBJ1-1; no clear D. The germline V gene encodes CDR1 MDHEN and CDR2 SYDVKM. V lost 5 bases and J 0 bases, leaving 4 bases between the germline ends. CDR3 size: 12 residues. The CDR3 here is CASSTLNTEAFF. DNA of the CDR3: TGTGCCAGCAGTACATTGAACACTGAAGCTTTCTTT.

The chain recombines TRBV7-7 with TRBJ2-5, with a tentative D call TRBD2 (6 bases). The CDR3 extends over 15 amino acids. Deletions cut 2 bases from V and 5 bases from J, with 15 bases between. Germline loops: CDR1 SSHAT, CDR2 FNYEAQ (reference sequence). The CDR3 DNA follows: TGTGCCAGCAGCTTAAAGGGGCGGGGTTTCGAGACCCAGTACTTC. It codes for CASSLKGRGFETQYF.

The chain links TRBV28 to TRBJ2-4; unclear D gene. This CDR3 contains 13 residues. CDR1 is MDHEN and CDR2 is SYDVKM in the germline V gene. V was shortened by 8 bases and J by 0 bases, with 8 bases between the two germline ends. In nucleotides, the CDR3 is TGTGCCAGCTCAACTGTAGCCAAAAACATTCAGTACTTC. Translating gives CASSTVAKNIQYF.

The chain recombines TRBV7-8 with TRBJ1-4, with D maybe TRBD1 (5 bases). The CDR3 is made up of 15 amino acids. The ends were cut back, 5 bases at V and 7 bases at J, with 17 bases in the middle. Germline values: CDR1 SGHVS, CDR2 FQNEAQ. The CDR3 DNA sequence: TGTGCCAGCAGCCCCTCTTGGGGCCCGGGTGAAAAACTGTTTTTT. Translating it yields CASSPSWGPGEKLFF.

Notes on this clone: This may come from a read error, since a much larger clone is one base off. The sample has other DNA sequences that encode this CDR3 too. The gene calls are TRBV29-1 and TRBJ2-7; D call uncertain. Germline loops: CDR1 SQVTM, CDR2 ANQGSEA. Trimming stripped 6 bases from V and 3 bases from J, with 15 bases between. The CDR3 covers 13 residues. CDR3 in DNA: TGCAGCGTCTACGGACGGTCGAGCTACGAGCAGTACTTC. Translated, it gives CSVYGRSSYEQYF.

This sequence joins TRBV11-2 and TRBJ2-2; 7 bases match TRBD1. Germline V lookup: CDR1 SGHAT, CDR2 FQNNGV. This CDR3 contains 17 residues. V shed 1 base and J 3 bases; nucleotides not matched to a gene: 8. In DNA, the CDR3 is TGTGCCAGCAGCTTAGCGTCGGGACAGCAATACACCGGGGAGCTGTTTTTT. Amino acid sequence: CASSLASGQQYTGELFF.